Sequencing of this T cell receptor beta chain was carried out in a study of blood T cells in healthy people across ages. The J segment lost 3 bases and the V segment lost 2 bases, leaving 5 bases of the junction unmatched. The CDR3 spans 16 residues. Germline assignment: CDR1 SGHTA and CDR2 FQGNSA. Roughly 10 milliliters of peripheral blood were drawn from each donor. The authors ran a second PCR of roughly 6 to 12 cycles using a sample-barcoded 5' primer and a J-beta primer mix. The authors tagged each cDNA molecule using a template-switch adaptor with 12 random nucleotides. TCRdb used MiXCR to reprocess the 5' RACE reads, holding one entry per CDR3 protein. The table has approximately 690,000 distinct CDR3 sequences, 58% seen once. This clonotype occurred a few times.

The V and J genes are TRBV7-2 and TRBJ2-4; the match to TRBD1 covers 9 bases. The clonotype comes from a man aged 55 to 70 in good health. Input material: blood. CDR3 sequence (DNA): TGTGCCAGCAGCTTACCGGGACAGGGAGTCAAAAACATTCAGTACTTC. Translated: CASSLPGQGVKNIQYF. The complete variable domain, with remaining parts taken from reference TRBV7-2 and TRBJ2-4, reads GAGVSQSPSNKVTEKGKDVELRCDPISGHTALYWYRQSLGQGLEFLIYFQGNSAPDKSGLPSDRFSAERTGGSVSTLTIQRTQQEDSAVYLCASSLPGQGVKNIQYFGAGTRLSVL.